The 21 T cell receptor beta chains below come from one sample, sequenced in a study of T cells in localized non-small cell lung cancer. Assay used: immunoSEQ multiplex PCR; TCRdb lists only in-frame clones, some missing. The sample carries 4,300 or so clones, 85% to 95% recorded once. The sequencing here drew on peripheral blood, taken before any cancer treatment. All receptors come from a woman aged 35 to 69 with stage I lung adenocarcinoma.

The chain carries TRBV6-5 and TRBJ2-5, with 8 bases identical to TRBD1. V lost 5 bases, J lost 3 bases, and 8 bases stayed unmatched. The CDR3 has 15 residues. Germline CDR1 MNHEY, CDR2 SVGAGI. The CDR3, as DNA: TGTGCCAGCAGTCGAACCGGACAGGGTAAAGAGACCCAGTACTTC. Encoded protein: CASSRTGQGKETQYF.

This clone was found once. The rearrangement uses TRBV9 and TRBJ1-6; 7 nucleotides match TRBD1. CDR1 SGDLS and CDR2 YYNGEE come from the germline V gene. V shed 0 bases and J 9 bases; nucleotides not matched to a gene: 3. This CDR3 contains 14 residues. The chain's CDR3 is CASSVARGFSPLHF. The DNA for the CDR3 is TGTGCCAGCAGCGTAGCCAGGGGGTTTTCACCCCTCCACTTT.

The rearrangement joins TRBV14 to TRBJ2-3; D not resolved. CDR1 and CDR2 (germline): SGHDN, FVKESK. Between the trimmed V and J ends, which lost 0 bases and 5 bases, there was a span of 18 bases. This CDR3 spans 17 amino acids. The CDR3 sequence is CASSQDRASFRRDTQYF. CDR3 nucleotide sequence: TGTGCCAGCAGCCAAGATCGGGCTTCCTTTCGTCGAGATACGCAGTATTTT.

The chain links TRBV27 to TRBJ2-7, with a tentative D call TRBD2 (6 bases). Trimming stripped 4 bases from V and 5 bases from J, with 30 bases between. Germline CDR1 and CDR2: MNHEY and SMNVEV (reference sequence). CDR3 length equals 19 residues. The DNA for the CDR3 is TGTGCCAGCAGTTCAGCCGGGACTCTACTAAACGGGGCGCCGCACGAGCAGTACTTC. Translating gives CASSSAGTLLNGAPHEQYF.

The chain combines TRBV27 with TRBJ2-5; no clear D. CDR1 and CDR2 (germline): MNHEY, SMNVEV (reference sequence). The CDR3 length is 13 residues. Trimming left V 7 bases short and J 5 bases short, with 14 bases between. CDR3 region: CASKGWSRETQYF. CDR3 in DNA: TGTGCCAGCAAGGGCTGGTCTAGGGAGACCCAGTACTTC.

This CDR3 is CASSLGQTSGNTIYF. For the CDR3, the DNA is TGTGCCAGCAGTCTTGGACAGACCTCTGGAAACACCATATATTTT. The J gene is TRBJ1-3, the V gene TRBV6-1; weak D call: TRBD1 (6 bases). V lost 5 bases and J 0 bases, leaving 11 bases between the germline ends. CDR3 length: 15 residues. The germline CDR1 and CDR2 sequences are MNHNS and SASEGT.

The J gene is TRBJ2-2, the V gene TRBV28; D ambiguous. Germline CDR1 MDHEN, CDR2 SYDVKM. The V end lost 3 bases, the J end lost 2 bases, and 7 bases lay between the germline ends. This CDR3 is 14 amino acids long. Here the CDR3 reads CASSFHSNTGELFF. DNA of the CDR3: TGTGCCAGCAGTTTTCACAGTAACACCGGGGAGCTGTTTTTT.

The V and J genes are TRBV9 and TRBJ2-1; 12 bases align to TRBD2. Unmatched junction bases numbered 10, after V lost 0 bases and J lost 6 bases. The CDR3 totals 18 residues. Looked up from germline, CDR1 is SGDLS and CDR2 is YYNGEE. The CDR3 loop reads CASSVATTTSGRPNEQFF. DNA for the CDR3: TGTGCCAGCAGCGTAGCGACTACGACTAGCGGGAGACCCAATGAGCAGTTCTTC.

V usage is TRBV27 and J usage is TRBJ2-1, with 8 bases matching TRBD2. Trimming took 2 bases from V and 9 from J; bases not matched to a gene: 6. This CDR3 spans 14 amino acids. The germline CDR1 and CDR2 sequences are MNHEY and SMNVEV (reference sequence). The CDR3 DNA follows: TGTGCCAGCAGTTTACCCGGGGGGGTCCGTGAGCAGTTCTTC. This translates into CASSLPGGVREQFF.

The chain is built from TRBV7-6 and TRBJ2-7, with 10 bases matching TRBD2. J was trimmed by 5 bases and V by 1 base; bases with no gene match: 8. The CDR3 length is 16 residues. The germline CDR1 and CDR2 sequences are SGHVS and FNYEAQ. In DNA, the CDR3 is TGTGCCAGCAGCTTAGAGGCTAGCGGGAGATTTGACGAGCAGTACTTC. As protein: CASSLEASGRFDEQYF.

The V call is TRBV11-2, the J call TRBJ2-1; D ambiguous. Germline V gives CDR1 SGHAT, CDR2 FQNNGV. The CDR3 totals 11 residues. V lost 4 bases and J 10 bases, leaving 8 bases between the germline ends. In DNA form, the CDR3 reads TGTGCCAGCAGCTCGACACCAGAGCAGTTCTTC. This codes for CASSSTPEQFF.

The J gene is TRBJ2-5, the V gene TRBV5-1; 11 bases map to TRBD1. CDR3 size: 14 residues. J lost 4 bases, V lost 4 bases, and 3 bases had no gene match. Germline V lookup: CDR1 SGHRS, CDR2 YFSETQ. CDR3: CASSPDRGRETQYF. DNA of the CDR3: TGCGCCAGCAGCCCGGACAGGGGGCGAGAGACCCAGTACTTC.

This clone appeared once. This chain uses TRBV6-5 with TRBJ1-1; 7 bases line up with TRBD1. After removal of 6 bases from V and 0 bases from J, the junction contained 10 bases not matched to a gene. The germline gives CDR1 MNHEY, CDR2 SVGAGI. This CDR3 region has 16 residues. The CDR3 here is CASSYVLTGMNTEAFF. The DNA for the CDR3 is TGTGCCAGCAGCTACGTCCTGACAGGGATGAACACTGAAGCTTTCTTT.

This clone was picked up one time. The CDR3 bases are TGTGCCTGGAGTGTAGCCCGACAAGAGACCCAGTACTTC. Its protein is CAWSVARQETQYF. The J gene is TRBJ2-5, the V gene TRBV30; D call uncertain. Germline CDR1 GTSNPN, CDR2 SVGIG (reference sequence). The CDR3 contains 13 residues. V was cut by 0 bases and J by 2 bases, with 7 bases left in between.

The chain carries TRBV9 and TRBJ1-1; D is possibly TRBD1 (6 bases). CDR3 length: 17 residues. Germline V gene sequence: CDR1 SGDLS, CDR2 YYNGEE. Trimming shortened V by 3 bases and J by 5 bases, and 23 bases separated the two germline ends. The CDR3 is CASSAQDSLSRGTEAFF. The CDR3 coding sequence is TGTGCCAGCAGCGCACAGGACAGCCTCTCCCGTGGGACTGAAGCTTTCTTT.

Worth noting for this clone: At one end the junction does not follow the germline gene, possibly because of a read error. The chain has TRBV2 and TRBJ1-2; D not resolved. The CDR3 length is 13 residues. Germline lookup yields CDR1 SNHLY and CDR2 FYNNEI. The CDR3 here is CVSSGQVNYGYTF. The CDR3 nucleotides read TGTGTCAGCAGTGGGCAGGTTAACTATGGCTACACCTTC.

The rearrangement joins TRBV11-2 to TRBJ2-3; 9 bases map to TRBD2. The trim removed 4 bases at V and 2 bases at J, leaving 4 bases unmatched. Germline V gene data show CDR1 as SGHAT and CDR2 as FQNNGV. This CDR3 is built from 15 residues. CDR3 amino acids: CASSWGTSPTDTQYF. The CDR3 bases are TGTGCCAGCAGCTGGGGGACTAGCCCCACAGATACGCAGTATTTT.

CDR3 DNA sequence: TGTGCCAGCAGCCAAGATCAGTATCCAGGGCAGGGGACGGGAGAGACCCAGTACTTC. The encoded protein is CASSQDQYPGQGTGETQYF. The rearrangement uses TRBV4-2 and TRBJ2-5; D perhaps matches TRBD1 (6 bases). The germline gives CDR1 LGHNA, CDR2 YNFKEQ. V was trimmed by 0 bases and J by 4 bases, leaving 24 bases between them. There are 19 residues in the CDR3.

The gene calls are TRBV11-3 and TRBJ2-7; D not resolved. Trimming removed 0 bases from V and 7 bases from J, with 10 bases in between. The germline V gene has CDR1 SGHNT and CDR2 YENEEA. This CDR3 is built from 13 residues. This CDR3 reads CASSLEGFGEQYF. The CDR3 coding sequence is TGTGCCAGCAGCTTAGAAGGATTCGGGGAGCAGTACTTC.

In DNA, the CDR3 is TGTGCCAGTAGTATGGGACAGGCCTTGGCTGGAAACACCATATATTTT. It yields the protein CASSMGQALAGNTIYF. V usage is TRBV19 and J usage is TRBJ1-3; 8 bases map to TRBD1. The CDR3 totals 16 residues. V gave up 3 bases and J gave up 2 bases; unmatched junction bases: 6. Germline CDR1 and CDR2: LNHDA and SQIVND (reference sequence).

The CDR3 spells CASSEVGSHTGELFF. CDR3 nucleotides: TGTGCCAGCAGTGAAGTGGGCTCTCACACCGGGGAGCTGTTTTTT. V and J are TRBV6-1 and TRBJ2-2; the D is unclear. This CDR3 spans 15 amino acids. V lost 1 base, J lost 3 bases, and 9 bases lay in between. Germline V gives CDR1 MNHNS, CDR2 SASEGT.